Shown below are 6 T cell receptor beta chains from a single sample sequenced in a study of T cell responses to AZD1222 COVID-19 vaccine. Here immunoSEQ multiplex PCR was the method, and the copy in TCRdb shows in-frame clones only, minus some. The repertoire holds some 130,000 clones, more than 75% seen once, with under 1.2% in the top ten. The sequenced sample was peripheral blood, obtained 28 days after the second AZD1222 dose. The receptor set was obtained from an adult who received the AZD1222 COVID-19 vaccine.

This sequence joins TRBV4-2 and TRBJ2-7, with TRBD2 matching 11 bases. This CDR3 comprises 16 residues. Trimming removed 0 bases from V and 3 bases from J; junction bases left unmatched: 4. Germline V gene data show CDR1 as LGHNA and CDR2 as YNFKEQ. The CDR3 DNA follows: TGTGCCAGCAGCCAAGAGGTGACTAGCGGGAACTACGAGCAGTACTTC. Protein sequence: CASSQEVTSGNYEQYF.

This sequence joins TRBV6-4 and TRBJ1-3; D remains unclear. Germline CDR1 and CDR2: MRHNA and SNTAGT. The CDR3 is 15 amino acids. Deletions cut 2 bases from V and 1 base from J, with 9 bases between. DNA of the CDR3: TGTGCCAGCAGTGACCCGGCAGATTCTGGAAACACCATATATTTT. It translates to CASSDPADSGNTIYF.

This clone was recorded only once. The chain is built from TRBV24-1 and TRBJ1-1; D is undetermined. This CDR3 region has 13 residues. Germline V gene lookup returns CDR1 KGHDR and CDR2 SFDVKD. Trimming took off 3 bases at V and 8 bases at J, with 12 bases between the two ends. The chain's CDR3 is CATSDPWTEEAFF. The DNA for the CDR3 is TGTGCCACCAGTGATCCCTGGACGGAGGAAGCTTTCTTT.

This rearrangement joins TRBV6-5 to TRBJ1-1; D gene uncertain. CDR1 is MNHEY, CDR2 SVGAGI, per germline. CDR3 size: 14 residues. The ends were cut back, 6 bases at V and 5 bases at J, with 16 bases in the middle. The CDR3 protein is CASSLLTGGTEAFF. DNA for the CDR3: TGTGCCAGCAGCCTTCTTACCGGTGGAACTGAAGCTTTCTTT.

The chain recombines TRBV28 with TRBJ2-7, with TRBD2 as a possible D gene (5 bases). Trimming left V 8 bases short and J 0 bases short, with 14 bases between. This CDR3 is built from 14 residues. Germline CDR1 is MDHEN and CDR2 is SYDVKM. The CDR3 protein is CASRRAGSSYEQYF. DNA of the CDR3: TGTGCCAGCCGGCGGGCAGGAAGCTCCTACGAGCAGTACTTC. Supplemented by reference TRBV28 and TRBJ2-7, the full variable domain reads DVKVTQSSRYLVKRTGEKVFLECVQDMDHENMFWYRQDPGLGLRLIYFSYDVKMKEKGDIPEGYSVSREKKERFSLILESASTNQTSMYLCASRRAGSSYEQYFGPGTRLTVT.

CDR3 protein: CASSETSGMSSYEQYF. CDR3 DNA sequence: TGTGCCAGCAGTGAAACTAGCGGGATGAGCTCCTACGAGCAGTACTTC. The chain joins TRBV27 to TRBJ2-7; 10 positions match TRBD2. From germline, CDR1 is MNHEY and CDR2 SMNVEV (reference sequence). CDR3 size: 16 residues. Germline trimming cut 5 bases from V and 0 bases from J; bases unmatched to any gene: 7.